The 6 T cell receptor beta chains reported below all come from one sample, sequenced in a study of shared clonotypes between healthy human individuals. Here immunoSEQ multiplex PCR was the method, and the copy in TCRdb shows in-frame clones only, minus some. The profile shows over 1.5 million clones, 95% to 99% of them singletons. What was sequenced was naive CD4+ T cells sorted from blood. The subset here: CD45RA+ positively selected. The receptors were gathered from a man younger than 45 in good health.

The gene calls are TRBV5-4 and TRBJ2-7, with TRBD2 as a possible D gene (5 bases). Trimming took 4 bases from V and 1 from J, leaving 24 bases between them. CDR3 length: 18 amino acids. The V gene's germline CDR1 is SGHNT and CDR2 YYREEE (reference sequence). The CDR3: CASSPGSPRENPSYEQYF. CDR3 bases: TGTGCCAGCAGCCCGGGCAGCCCACGGGAAAACCCGTCCTACGAGCAGTACTTC.

The CDR3 sequence: CSVDTGLDEQYF. The CDR3 DNA sequence: TGCAGCGTTGATACAGGGCTGGACGAGCAGTACTTC. The chain combines TRBV29-1 with TRBJ2-7, with TRBD1 as a possible D gene (6 bases). V was pared by 3 bases and J by 5 bases, with 11 bases between. Germline V gene data show CDR1 as SQVTM and CDR2 as ANQGSEA. This CDR3 has 12 residues.

The V gene is TRBV6-6, the J gene TRBJ2-7, with D tentatively TRBD2 (5 bases). Per germline, CDR1 MNHNY and CDR2 SVGAGI (reference sequence). The CDR3 has 15 amino acids. Trimming shortened V by 8 bases and J by 2 bases, and 19 bases separated the two germline ends. The CDR3 reads CASGRSRESTYEQYF. Here the CDR3 DNA reads TGTGCCAGCGGCCGTTCGAGGGAGTCCACCTACGAGCAGTACTTC.

The chain uses TRBV10-3 and TRBJ2-1; 8 bases match TRBD2. CDR1 and CDR2 from the germline V gene are ENHRY and SYGVKD. Trimming removed 3 bases from V and 6 bases from J; junction bases left unmatched: 7. This CDR3 region has 15 residues. CDR3 region: CAISDAGGLVNEQFF. The CDR3 nucleotides read TGTGCCATCAGTGACGCGGGAGGTCTGGTCAATGAGCAGTTCTTC.

The chain recombines TRBV6-1 with TRBJ2-3; D unclear. Between the trimmed V and J ends, which lost 0 bases and 1 base, there was a span of 8 bases. Looked up from germline, CDR1 is MNHNS and CDR2 is SASEGT. CDR3 length: 15 residues. This CDR3 reads CASSEALTGTDTQYF. DNA for the CDR3: TGTGCCAGCAGTGAAGCGTTGACGGGCACAGATACGCAGTATTTT.

This chain connects TRBV4-2 to TRBJ2-7, with D perhaps being TRBD1 or TRBD2 (6 bases each). Per the germline V gene, CDR1 is LGHNA and CDR2 is YNFKEQ. V lost 4 bases and J lost 3, with 19 bases in between. CDR3 size: 16 residues. The chain's CDR3 is CASSLGGQPKNYEQYF. In DNA, the CDR3 is TGTGCCAGCAGCCTCGGGGGACAACCAAAAAACTACGAGCAGTACTTC.